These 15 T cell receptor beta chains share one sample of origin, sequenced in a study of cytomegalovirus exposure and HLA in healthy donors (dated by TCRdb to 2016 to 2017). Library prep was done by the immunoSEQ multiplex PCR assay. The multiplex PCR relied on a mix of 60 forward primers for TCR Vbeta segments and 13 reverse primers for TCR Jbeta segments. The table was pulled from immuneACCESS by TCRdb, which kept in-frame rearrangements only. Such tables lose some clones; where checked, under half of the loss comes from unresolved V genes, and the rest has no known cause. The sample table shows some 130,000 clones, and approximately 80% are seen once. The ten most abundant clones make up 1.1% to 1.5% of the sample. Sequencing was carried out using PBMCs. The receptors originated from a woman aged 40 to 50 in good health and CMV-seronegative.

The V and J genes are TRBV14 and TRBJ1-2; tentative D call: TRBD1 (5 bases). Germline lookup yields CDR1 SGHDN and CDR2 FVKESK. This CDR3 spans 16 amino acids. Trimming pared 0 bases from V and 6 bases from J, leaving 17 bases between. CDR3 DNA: TGTGCCAGCAGCCAAGAGGGACTGGAGGTTTCGGATGGCTACACCTTC. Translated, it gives CASSQEGLEVSDGYTF.

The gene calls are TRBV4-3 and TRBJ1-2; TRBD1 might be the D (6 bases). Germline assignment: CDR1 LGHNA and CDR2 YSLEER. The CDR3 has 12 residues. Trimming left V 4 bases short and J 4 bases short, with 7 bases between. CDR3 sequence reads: CASSLDSYGYTF. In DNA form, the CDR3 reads TGCGCCAGCAGCCTGGACAGCTATGGCTACACCTTC.

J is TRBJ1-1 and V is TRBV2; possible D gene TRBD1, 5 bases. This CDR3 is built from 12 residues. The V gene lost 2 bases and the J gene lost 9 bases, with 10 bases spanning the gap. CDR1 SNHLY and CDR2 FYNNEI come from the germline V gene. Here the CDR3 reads CASSEPSGKAFF. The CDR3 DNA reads TGTGCCAGCAGTGAACCCTCAGGGAAAGCTTTCTTT.

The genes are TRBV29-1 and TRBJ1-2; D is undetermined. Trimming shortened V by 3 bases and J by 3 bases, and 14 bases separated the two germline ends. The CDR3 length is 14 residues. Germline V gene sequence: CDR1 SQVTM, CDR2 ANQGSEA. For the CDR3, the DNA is TGCAGCGTTGATCCGGGGAACCCTTACTATGGCTACACCTTC. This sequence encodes CSVDPGNPYYGYTF.

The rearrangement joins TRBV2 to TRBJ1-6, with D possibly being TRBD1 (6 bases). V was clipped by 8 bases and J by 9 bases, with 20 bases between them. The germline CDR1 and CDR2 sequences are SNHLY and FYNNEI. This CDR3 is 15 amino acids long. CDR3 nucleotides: TGTGCCAGCTTCCCCCATAGGGGGTCGAGTTCACCCCTCCACTTT. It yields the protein CASFPHRGSSSPLHF.

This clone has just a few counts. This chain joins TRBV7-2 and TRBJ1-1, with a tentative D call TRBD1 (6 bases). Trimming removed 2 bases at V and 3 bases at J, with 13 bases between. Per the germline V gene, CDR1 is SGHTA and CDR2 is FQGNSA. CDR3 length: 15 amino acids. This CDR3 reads CASSLWQGRDTEAFF. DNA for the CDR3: TGTGCCAGCAGCTTATGGCAGGGGAGGGACACTGAAGCTTTCTTT. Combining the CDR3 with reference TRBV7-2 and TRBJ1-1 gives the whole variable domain GAGVSQSPSNKVTEKGKDVELRCDPISGHTALYWYRQSLGQGLEFLIYFQGNSAPDKSGLPSDRFSAERTGGSVSTLTIQRTQQEDSAVYLCASSLWQGRDTEAFFGQGTRLTVV.

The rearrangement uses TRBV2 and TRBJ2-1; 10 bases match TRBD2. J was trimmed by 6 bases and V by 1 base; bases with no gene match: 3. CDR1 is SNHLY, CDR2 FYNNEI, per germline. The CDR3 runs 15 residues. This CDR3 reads CASSEVAGGINEQFF. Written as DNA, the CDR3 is TGTGCCAGCAGTGAAGTAGCGGGGGGTATCAATGAGCAGTTCTTC.

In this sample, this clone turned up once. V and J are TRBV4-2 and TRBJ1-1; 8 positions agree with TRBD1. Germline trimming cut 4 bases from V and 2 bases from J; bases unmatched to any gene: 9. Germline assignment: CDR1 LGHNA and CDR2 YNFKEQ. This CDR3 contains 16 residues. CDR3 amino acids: CASSLRTGRGNTEAFF. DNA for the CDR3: TGTGCCAGCAGCCTACGGACAGGGCGAGGAAACACTGAAGCTTTCTTT.

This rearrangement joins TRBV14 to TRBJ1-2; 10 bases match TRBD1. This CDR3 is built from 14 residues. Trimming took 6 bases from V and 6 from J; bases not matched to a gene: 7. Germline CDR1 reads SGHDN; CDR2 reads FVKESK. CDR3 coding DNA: TGTGCCAGCAGTCGGGACAGGGGTCGCCATGGCTACACCTTC. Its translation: CASSRDRGRHGYTF.

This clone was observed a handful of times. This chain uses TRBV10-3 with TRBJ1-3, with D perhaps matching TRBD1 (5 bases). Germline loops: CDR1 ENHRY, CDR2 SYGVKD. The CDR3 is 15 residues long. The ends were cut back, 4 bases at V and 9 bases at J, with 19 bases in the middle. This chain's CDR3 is CAISGLGPSQGTIYF. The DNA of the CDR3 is TGTGCCATCAGTGGTTTAGGGCCCTCTCAGGGCACCATATATTTT.

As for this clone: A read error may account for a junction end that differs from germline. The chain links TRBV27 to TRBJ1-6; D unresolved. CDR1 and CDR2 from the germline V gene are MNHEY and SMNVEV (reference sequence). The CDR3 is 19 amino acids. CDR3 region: CASTPRPSGAGLYNSPFHF. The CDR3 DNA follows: TGTGCCAGCACCCCTCGCCCCTCAGGTGCTGGCCTCTATAATTCACCCTTCCACTTT.

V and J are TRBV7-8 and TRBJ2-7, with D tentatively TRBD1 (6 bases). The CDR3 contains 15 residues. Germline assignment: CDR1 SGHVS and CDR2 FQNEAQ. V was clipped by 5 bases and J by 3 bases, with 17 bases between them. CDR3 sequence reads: CASSHYRVNSYEQYF. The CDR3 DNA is TGTGCCAGCAGCCATTACAGGGTTAATAGCTACGAGCAGTACTTC.

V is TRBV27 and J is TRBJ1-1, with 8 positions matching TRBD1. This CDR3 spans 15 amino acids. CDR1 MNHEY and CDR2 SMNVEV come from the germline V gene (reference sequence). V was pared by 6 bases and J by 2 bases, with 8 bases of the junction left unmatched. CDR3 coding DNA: TGTGCCAGCAGGGCAGGGGGCGCGGGTAACACTGAAGCTTTCTTT. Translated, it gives CASRAGGAGNTEAFF.

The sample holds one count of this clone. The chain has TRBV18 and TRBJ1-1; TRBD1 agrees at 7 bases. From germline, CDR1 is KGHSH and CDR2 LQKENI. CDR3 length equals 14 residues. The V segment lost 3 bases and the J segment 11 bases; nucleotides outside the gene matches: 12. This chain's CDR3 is CASSPSQEGGKAFF. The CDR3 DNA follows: TGTGCCAGCTCACCTTCTCAGGAAGGGGGCAAGGCTTTCTTT.

CDR3 in DNA: TGTGCCAGCAGCCTTGGGACTAGCGGGGGGGCGGGGGATGAGCAGTTCTTC. It specifies CASSLGTSGGAGDEQFF. V gene TRBV4-2 combines with J gene TRBJ2-1; the match to TRBD2 covers 16 bases. Losses at the gene ends were 4 bases for V and 8 bases for J; bases not matched to a gene: 8. CDR3 size: 17 residues. Germline CDR1 reads LGHNA; CDR2 reads YNFKEQ.